The 18 T cell receptor beta chains reported below all come from one sample, sequenced in a study of OX40 agonist ivuxolimab in advanced cancers. Only in-frame clones appear in the TCRdb table, and some are missing; sequencing was by immunoSEQ multiplex PCR. The repertoire holds about 70,000 clones, around 85% seen once, with 5% to 6.5% in the top ten. This sample comprised CD4+ or CD8+ T cells sorted from blood, obtained in a trial of the OX40 agonist ivuxolimab. These receptors were collected from an adult with an advanced solid tumor such as melanoma, head and neck, liver or kidney cancer.

The chain combines TRBV6-1 with TRBJ1-2; a weak D match, TRBD1 (5 bases). The CDR3 has 13 residues. Trimming took 4 bases from V and 5 from J, leaving 11 bases between them. CDR1 MNHNS and CDR2 SASEGT come from the germline V gene. CDR3 bases: TGTGCCAGCAGTGGGGGGTTTGGGTATGGCTACACCTTC. Translated, it gives CASSGGFGYGYTF.

This chain uses TRBV19 with TRBJ2-3, with TRBD2 identical over 15 bases. From germline, CDR1 is LNHDA and CDR2 SQIVND (reference sequence). The trim removed 1 base at V and 10 bases at J, leaving 6 bases unmatched. This CDR3 spans 16 amino acids. CDR3 DNA: TGTGCCAGTAGTATAGCCGGACTAGCGGGAGGGCTGGCGCAGTATTTT. Translated, it gives CASSIAGLAGGLAQYF.

This chain connects TRBV5-4 to TRBJ2-2, with D perhaps TRBD1 (6 bases). Germline loops: CDR1 SGHNT, CDR2 YYREEE (reference sequence). The germline V and J ends were trimmed by 4 bases and 1 base, with 14 bases remaining between them. The CDR3 length is 16 residues. CDR3: CASSTRTEMNTGELFF. The CDR3 DNA sequence: TGTGCCAGCAGCACTCGGACAGAGATGAACACCGGGGAGCTGTTTTTT.

The V and J genes are TRBV7-9 and TRBJ2-4; TRBD1 matches at 10 bases. V lost 4 bases to trimming and J lost 6 bases; unmatched junction nucleotides: 9. The germline V gene encodes CDR1 SEHNR and CDR2 FQNEAQ (reference sequence). The CDR3 spans 16 residues. In nucleotides, the CDR3 is TGTGCCAGCAGCTCTGCGGGACAGGGGATCTCAAACATTCAGTACTTC. The encoded protein is CASSSAGQGISNIQYF.

V gene TRBV7-9 combines with J gene TRBJ2-7, with 8 positions matching TRBD1. The CDR3 is made up of 13 amino acids. From germline, CDR1 is SEHNR and CDR2 FQNEAQ (reference sequence). V dropped 3 bases and J dropped 5; count of bases not matched to a gene: 3. The CDR3 region is CASSLGQEDEQYF. The CDR3 bases are TGTGCCAGCAGCTTGGGACAGGAAGACGAGCAGTACTTC.

The rearrangement links TRBV30 to TRBJ1-1, with unresolved D. With 4 bases removed from V and 0 bases from J, the gap between germline ends came to 12 bases. Germline loops: CDR1 GTSNPN, CDR2 SVGIG (reference sequence). The CDR3 length is 14 residues. CDR3 region: CAWTGRTVNTEAFF. In nucleotides, the CDR3 is TGTGCCTGGACGGGTCGTACGGTGAACACTGAAGCTTTCTTT.

V and J are TRBV5-4 and TRBJ2-5; a weak D match, TRBD2 (7 bases). This CDR3 spans 17 amino acids. V lost 0 bases, J lost 2 bases, and 17 bases lay in between. Germline CDR1 and CDR2: SGHNT and YYREEE (reference sequence). The CDR3 reads CASSLALTGGLQETQYF. The CDR3 nucleotides read TGTGCCAGCAGCTTGGCGTTGACGGGGGGCCTACAAGAGACCCAGTACTTC.

V usage is TRBV2 and J usage is TRBJ2-2; D may be TRBD1 or TRBD2 (6 bases each). This CDR3 comprises 16 residues. V shed 6 bases and J shed 5 bases, with 19 bases lying between them. CDR1 and CDR2 from the germline V gene are SNHLY and FYNNEI. CDR3 sequence (DNA): TGTGCCAGCAGAACCGAGGGAGGAGGGGGAACCGGGGAGCTGTTTTTT. Its translation: CASRTEGGGGTGELFF.

V and J are TRBV7-2 and TRBJ2-7, with 7 positions matching TRBD1. The CDR3 is 14 amino acids. Per germline, CDR1 SGHTA and CDR2 FQGNSA. Losses at the gene ends were 6 bases for V and 3 bases for J; bases not matched to a gene: 8. The CDR3 here is CASRKPGQHYEQYF. The CDR3 DNA reads as TGTGCCAGCAGGAAACCGGGACAGCACTACGAGCAGTACTTC.

This clone has a handful of counts. The DNA of the CDR3 is TGTGCCAGTAAATACGTAGGGACAGATACGCAGTATTTT. Protein: CASKYVGTDTQYF. The gene calls are TRBV19 and TRBJ2-3, with no clear D. The germline CDR1 and CDR2 sequences are LNHDA and SQIVND (reference sequence). This CDR3 is built from 13 residues. V dropped 7 bases and J dropped 3 bases, with 11 bases sitting between them.

The genes are TRBV12-5 and TRBJ1-2, with D perhaps matching TRBD1 (6 bases). The length of the CDR3 is 13 residues. V lost 2 bases and J lost 7, with 11 bases in between. Germline values: CDR1 LGHNT, CDR2 FRNRAP. CDR3 sequence (DNA): TGTGCTAGTGGTTTGTCGGGGGCCGGTGGCTACACCTTC. This encodes CASGLSGAGGYTF. Together with reference TRBV12-5 and TRBJ1-2, the CDR3 gives the full variable domain: DARVTQTPRHKVTEMGQEVTMRCQPILGHNTVFWYRQTMMQGLELLAYFRNRAPLDDSGMPKDRFSAEMPDATLATLKIQPSEPRDSAVYFCASGLSGAGGYTFGSGTRLTVV.

This sequence joins TRBV6-1 and TRBJ1-2, with a tentative D call TRBD1 (5 bases). The CDR3 spans 14 residues. Germline V gene lookup returns CDR1 MNHNS and CDR2 SASEGT. Trimming took 5 bases from V and 3 from J, leaving 13 bases between them. The CDR3 spells CASSLTGGDYGYTF. In DNA form, the CDR3 reads TGTGCCAGCAGTCTAACAGGCGGGGACTATGGCTACACCTTC.

The chain links TRBV28 to TRBJ2-7; maybe TRBD2 (6 bases). Trimming took off 3 bases at V and 4 bases at J, with 10 bases between the two ends. Germline V gives CDR1 MDHEN, CDR2 SYDVKM. The CDR3 extends over 13 amino acids. In DNA, the CDR3 is TGTGCCAGCAGTTTCGGGAGCTCGTACGAGCAGTACTTC. This encodes CASSFGSSYEQYF.

The chain links TRBV7-9 to TRBJ2-5, with D possibly TRBD1 on 7 matching bases. This CDR3 region has 14 residues. Trimming took off 1 base at V and 5 bases at J, with 11 bases between the two ends. CDR1 and CDR2 from the germline V gene are SEHNR and FQNEAQ (reference sequence). The CDR3 spells CASSLGAGGETQYF. CDR3 nucleotide sequence: TGTGCCAGCAGCTTAGGGGCAGGGGGGGAGACCCAGTACTTC.

V is TRBV9 and J is TRBJ2-6, with TRBD1 as a possible D gene (6 bases). CDR1 SGDLS and CDR2 YYNGEE come from the germline V gene. Trimming cost V 3 bases and J 1 base, with 14 bases left between them. The CDR3 length is 17 residues. The CDR3 spells CASSDGTKLSGANVLTF. CDR3 DNA sequence: TGTGCCAGCAGCGACGGGACAAAACTTTCTGGGGCCAACGTCCTGACTTTC.

The V and J genes are TRBV20-1 and TRBJ1-1; unclear D gene. CDR3 length: 11 residues. V lost 8 bases, J lost 1 base, and 8 bases lay in between. The germline V gene has CDR1 DFQATT and CDR2 SNEGSKA (reference sequence). The CDR3 sequence is CSSQENTEAFF. The CDR3 DNA is TGCAGTTCGCAGGAGAACACTGAAGCTTTCTTT.

The chain recombines TRBV2 with TRBJ1-1; tentative D call: TRBD1 (5 bases). The CDR3 is 15 amino acids. Germline V gene data show CDR1 as SNHLY and CDR2 as FYNNEI. V lost 6 bases, J lost 6 bases, and 20 bases lay in between. CDR3 DNA sequence: TGTGCCAGCAGGAACCCAGACCAGGGCAATCCTGAAGCTTTCTTT. It is translated as CASRNPDQGNPEAFF.

The J gene is TRBJ1-1, the V gene TRBV7-6; D is uncertain. The CDR3 totals 13 residues. Looked up from germline, CDR1 is SGHVS and CDR2 is FNYEAQ. Trimming pared 3 bases from V and 4 bases from J, leaving 9 bases between. The CDR3 DNA reads TGTGCCAGCAGCTTGGGCCAGATCACTGAAGCTTTCTTT. Its protein product is CASSLGQITEAFF.